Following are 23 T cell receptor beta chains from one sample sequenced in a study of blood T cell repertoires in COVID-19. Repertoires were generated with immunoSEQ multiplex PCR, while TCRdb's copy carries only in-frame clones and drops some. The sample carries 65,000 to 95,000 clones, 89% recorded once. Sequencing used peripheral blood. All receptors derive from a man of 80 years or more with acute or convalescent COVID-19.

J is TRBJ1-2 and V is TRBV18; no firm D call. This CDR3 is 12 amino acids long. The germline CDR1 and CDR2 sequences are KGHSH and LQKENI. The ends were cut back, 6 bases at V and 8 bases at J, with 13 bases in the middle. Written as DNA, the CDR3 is TGTGCCAGCTCCCTCCGAGAGGGCGGCTACACCTTC. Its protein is CASSLREGGYTF.

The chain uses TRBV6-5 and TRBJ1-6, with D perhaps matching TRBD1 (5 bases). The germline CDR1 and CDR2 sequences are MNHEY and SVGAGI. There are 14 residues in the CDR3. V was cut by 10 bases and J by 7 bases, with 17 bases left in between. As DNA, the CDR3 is TGTGCCATAAACCCGGGACTAGGGAATTCACCCCTCCACTTT. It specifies CAINPGLGNSPLHF.

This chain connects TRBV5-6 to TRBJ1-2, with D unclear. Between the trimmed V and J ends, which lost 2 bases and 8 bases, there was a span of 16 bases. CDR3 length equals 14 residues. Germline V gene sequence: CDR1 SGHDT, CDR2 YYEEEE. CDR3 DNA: TGTGCCAGCAGCTTAGGAGGGAGGCCCTCGGGCTACACCTTC. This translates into CASSLGGRPSGYTF.

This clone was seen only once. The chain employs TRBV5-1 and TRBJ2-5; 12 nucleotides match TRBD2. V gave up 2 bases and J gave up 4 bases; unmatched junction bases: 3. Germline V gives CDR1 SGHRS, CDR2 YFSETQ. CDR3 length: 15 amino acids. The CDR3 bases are TGCGCCAGCAGCTTCTCTAGCGGGAGGGGAGAGACCCAGTACTTC. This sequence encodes CASSFSSGRGETQYF.

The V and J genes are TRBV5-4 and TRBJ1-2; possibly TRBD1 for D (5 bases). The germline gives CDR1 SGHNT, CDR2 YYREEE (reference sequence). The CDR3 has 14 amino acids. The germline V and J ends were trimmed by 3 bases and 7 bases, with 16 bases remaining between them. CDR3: CASSSSGVRGGYTF. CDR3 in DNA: TGTGCCAGCAGCTCCTCGGGGGTCCGAGGTGGCTACACCTTC.

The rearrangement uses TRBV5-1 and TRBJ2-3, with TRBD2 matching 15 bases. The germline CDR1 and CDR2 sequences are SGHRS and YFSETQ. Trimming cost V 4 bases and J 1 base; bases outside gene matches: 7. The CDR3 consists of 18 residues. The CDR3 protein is CASSRTSGGAWGTDTQYF. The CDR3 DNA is TGCGCCAGCAGCCGGACTAGCGGGGGGGCTTGGGGCACAGATACGCAGTATTTT.

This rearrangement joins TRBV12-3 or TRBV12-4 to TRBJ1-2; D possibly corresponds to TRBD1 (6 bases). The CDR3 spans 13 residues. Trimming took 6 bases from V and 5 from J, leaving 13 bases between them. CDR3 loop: CASSTGTSYGYTF. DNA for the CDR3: TGTGCCAGCAGCACCGGGACAAGTTATGGCTACACCTTC.

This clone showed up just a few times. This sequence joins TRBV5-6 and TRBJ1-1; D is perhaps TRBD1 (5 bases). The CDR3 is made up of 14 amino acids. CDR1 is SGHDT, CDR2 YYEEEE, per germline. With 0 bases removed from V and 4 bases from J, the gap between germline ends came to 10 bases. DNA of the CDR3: TGTGCCAGCAGCTTGGCGGGGGGTGGCACTGAAGCTTTCTTT. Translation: CASSLAGGGTEAFF.

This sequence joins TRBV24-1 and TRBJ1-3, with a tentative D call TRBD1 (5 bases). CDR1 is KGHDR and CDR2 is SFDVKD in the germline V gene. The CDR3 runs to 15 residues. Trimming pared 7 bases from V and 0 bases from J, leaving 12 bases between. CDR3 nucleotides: TGTGCCACCAGCCCTAACAGGACCTCTGGAAACACCATATATTTT. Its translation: CATSPNRTSGNTIYF.

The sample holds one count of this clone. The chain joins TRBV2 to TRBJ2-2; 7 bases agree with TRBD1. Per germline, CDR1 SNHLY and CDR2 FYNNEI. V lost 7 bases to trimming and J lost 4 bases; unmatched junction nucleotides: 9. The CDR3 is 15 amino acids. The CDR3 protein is CASKLEGAGTGELFF. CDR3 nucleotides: TGTGCCAGCAAACTCGAGGGGGCGGGCACCGGGGAGCTGTTTTTT.

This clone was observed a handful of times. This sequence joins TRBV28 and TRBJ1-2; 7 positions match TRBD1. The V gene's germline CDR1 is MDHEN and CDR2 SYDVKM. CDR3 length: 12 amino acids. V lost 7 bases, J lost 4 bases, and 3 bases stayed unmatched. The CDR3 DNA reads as TGTGCCAGCAAAGGACAGGCCTATGGCTACACCTTC. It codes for CASKGQAYGYTF.

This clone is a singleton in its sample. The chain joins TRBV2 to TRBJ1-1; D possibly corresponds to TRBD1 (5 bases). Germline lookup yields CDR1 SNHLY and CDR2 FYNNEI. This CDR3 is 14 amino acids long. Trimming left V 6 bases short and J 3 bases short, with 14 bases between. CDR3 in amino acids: CASSLLGRDTEAFF. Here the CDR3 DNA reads TGTGCCAGCAGCCTCCTGGGCAGGGACACTGAAGCTTTCTTT. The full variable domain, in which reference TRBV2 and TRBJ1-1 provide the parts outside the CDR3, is EPEVTQTPSHQVTQMGQEVILRCVPISNHLYFYWYRQILGQKVEFLVSFYNNEISEKSEIFDDQFSVERPDGSNFTLKIRSTKLEDSAMYFCASSLLGRDTEAFFGQGTRLTVV.

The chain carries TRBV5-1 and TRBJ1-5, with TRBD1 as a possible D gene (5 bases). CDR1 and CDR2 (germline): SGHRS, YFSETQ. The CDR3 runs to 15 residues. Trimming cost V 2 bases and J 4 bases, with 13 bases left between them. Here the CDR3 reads CASSLDGQGNQPQHF. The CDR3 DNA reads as TGCGCCAGCAGCTTAGATGGGCAGGGTAATCAGCCCCAGCATTTT.

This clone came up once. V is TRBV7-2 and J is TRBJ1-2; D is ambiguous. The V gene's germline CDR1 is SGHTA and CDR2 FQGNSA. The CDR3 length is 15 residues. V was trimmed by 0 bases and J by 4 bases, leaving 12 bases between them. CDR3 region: CASSLAMTNPYGYTF. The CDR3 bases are TGTGCCAGCAGCTTAGCCATGACAAACCCCTATGGCTACACCTTC.

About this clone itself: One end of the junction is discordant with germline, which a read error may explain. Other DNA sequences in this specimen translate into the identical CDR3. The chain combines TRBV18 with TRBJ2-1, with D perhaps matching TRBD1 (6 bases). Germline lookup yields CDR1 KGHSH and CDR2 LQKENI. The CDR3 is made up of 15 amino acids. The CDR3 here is CASSLRQVGYNEQFF. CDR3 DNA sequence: TGCGCCAGCTCACTTCGACAGGTTGGGTACAATGAGCAGTTCTTC.

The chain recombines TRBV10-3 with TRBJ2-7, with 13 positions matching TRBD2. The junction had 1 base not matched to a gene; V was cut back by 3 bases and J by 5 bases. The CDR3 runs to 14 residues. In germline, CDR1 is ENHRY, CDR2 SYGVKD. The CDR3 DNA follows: TGTGCCATCAGTGAAACTAGCGGGAGGGACGAGCAGTACTTC. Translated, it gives CAISETSGRDEQYF.

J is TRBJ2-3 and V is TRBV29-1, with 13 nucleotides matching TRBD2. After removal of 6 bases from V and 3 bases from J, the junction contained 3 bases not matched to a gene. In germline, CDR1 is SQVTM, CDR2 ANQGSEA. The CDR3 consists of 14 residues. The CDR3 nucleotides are TGCAGCGTCGAGGGACTAGCGGGAACAGATACGCAGTATTTT. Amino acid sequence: CSVEGLAGTDTQYF.

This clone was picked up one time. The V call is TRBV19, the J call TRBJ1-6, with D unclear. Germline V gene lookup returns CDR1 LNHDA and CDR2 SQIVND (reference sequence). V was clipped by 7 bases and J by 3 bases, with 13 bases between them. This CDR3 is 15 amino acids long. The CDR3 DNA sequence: TGTGCCAGTAACCCCGGGGAAAACTATAATTCACCCCTCCACTTT. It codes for CASNPGENYNSPLHF. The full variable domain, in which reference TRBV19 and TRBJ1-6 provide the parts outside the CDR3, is DGGITQSPKYLFRKEGQNVTLSCEQNLNHDAMYWYRQDPGQGLRLIYYSQIVNDFQKGDIAEGYSVSREKKESFPLTVTSAQKNPTAFYLCASNPGENYNSPLHFGNGTRLTVT.

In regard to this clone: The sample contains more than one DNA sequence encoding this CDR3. The CDR3, as DNA: TGTGCCAGCTCACCACCTGGTGGGGGAGGGAATGAGCAGTTCTTC. It encodes CASSPPGGGGNEQFF. The chain is built from TRBV18 and TRBJ2-1, with TRBD2 identical over 7 bases. V was pared by 0 bases and J by 7 bases, with 6 bases of the junction left unmatched. The CDR3 has 15 residues. Germline loops: CDR1 KGHSH, CDR2 LQKENI.

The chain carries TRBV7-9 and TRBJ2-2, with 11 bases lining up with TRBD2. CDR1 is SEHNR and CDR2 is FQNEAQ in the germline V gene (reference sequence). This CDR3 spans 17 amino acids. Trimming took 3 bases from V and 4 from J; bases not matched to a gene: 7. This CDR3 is CASSFATSGGSTGELFF. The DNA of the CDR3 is TGTGCCAGCAGCTTCGCCACTAGCGGGGGTAGCACCGGGGAGCTGTTTTTT.

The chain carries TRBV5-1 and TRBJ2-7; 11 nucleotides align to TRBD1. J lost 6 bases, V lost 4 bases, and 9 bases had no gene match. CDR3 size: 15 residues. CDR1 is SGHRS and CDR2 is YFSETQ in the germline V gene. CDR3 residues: CASSPTRTGGSEQYF. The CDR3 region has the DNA TGCGCCAGCAGCCCCACCAGGACAGGGGGCAGCGAGCAGTACTTC.

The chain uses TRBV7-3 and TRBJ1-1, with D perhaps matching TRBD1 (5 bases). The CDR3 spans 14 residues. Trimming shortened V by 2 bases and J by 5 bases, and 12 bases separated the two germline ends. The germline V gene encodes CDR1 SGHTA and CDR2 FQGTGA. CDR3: CASSLHGGRTEAFF. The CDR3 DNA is TGTGCCAGCAGCTTACACGGGGGACGAACTGAAGCTTTCTTT.

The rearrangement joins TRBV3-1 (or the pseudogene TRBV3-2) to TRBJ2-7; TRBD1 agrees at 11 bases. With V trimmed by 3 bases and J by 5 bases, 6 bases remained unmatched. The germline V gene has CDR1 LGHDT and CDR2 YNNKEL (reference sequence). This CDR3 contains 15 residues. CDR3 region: CASSQIPGQGDEQYF. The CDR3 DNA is TGTGCCAGCAGCCAGATTCCGGGACAGGGGGACGAGCAGTACTTC.